These 19 T cell receptor beta chains were all obtained from the same sample, sequenced in a study of blood T cell repertoires in COVID-19. Sequencing used immunoSEQ multiplex PCR; TCRdb keeps in-frame clones, though not all of them. The table lists roughly 200,000 clones, approximately 85% of them singletons. Input material: PBMCs or T cells enriched from blood (not recorded which). The receptors stem from a man aged 40-49 years who had recovered from COVID-19.

V is TRBV25-1 and J is TRBJ1-1, with D possibly being TRBD1 (6 bases). Per the germline V gene, CDR1 is MGHDK and CDR2 is SYGVNS. CDR3 length: 14 amino acids. Trimming stripped 6 bases from V and 3 bases from J, with 14 bases between. The CDR3 protein is CASRETGRDTEAFF. In nucleotides, the CDR3 is TGTGCCAGCAGAGAAACAGGGCGGGACACTGAAGCTTTCTTT.

This clone was detected only once. The chain has TRBV6-5 and TRBJ1-5; weak D call: TRBD1 (6 bases). V was clipped by 8 bases and J by 5 bases, with 16 bases between them. The germline V gene encodes CDR1 MNHEY and CDR2 SVGAGI. This CDR3 has 14 residues. Here the CDR3 reads CASDDRPSDQPQHF. The DNA of the CDR3 is TGTGCCAGCGACGACAGGCCAAGCGATCAGCCCCAGCATTTT.

J is TRBJ1-2 and V is TRBV6-4, with 10 bases aligning to TRBD1. The V segment lost 6 bases and the J segment 4 bases; nucleotides outside the gene matches: 11. Germline assignment: CDR1 MRHNA and CDR2 SNTAGT. The CDR3 extends over 16 amino acids. The CDR3 coding sequence is TGTGCCAGCAGCAGCGGGACAGGGGACGCTGCCTATGGCTACACCTTC. Residues: CASSSGTGDAAYGYTF.

This clone appeared a single time. The gene calls are TRBV10-3 and TRBJ2-7; 8 bases are a match to TRBD1. The V gene's germline CDR1 is ENHRY and CDR2 SYGVKD. This CDR3 has 15 residues. The J segment lost 6 bases and the V segment lost 0 bases, leaving 7 bases of the junction unmatched. CDR3: CAISESGQGAGEQYF. The CDR3 nucleotides read TGTGCCATCAGTGAGTCAGGTCAGGGGGCAGGCGAGCAGTACTTC.

The chain is built from TRBV24-1 and TRBJ1-2, with D maybe TRBD1 (6 bases). Germline loops: CDR1 KGHDR, CDR2 SFDVKD. The CDR3 length is 16 residues. The ends were cut back, 7 bases at V and 0 bases at J, with 17 bases in the middle. The CDR3 reads CATSSFTGNSNYGYTF. The CDR3 nucleotides read TGTGCCACCAGCTCTTTCACAGGGAACTCTAACTATGGCTACACCTTC.

The chain links TRBV28 to TRBJ2-7; 10 bases align to TRBD2. CDR3 size: 15 residues. CDR1 and CDR2 from the germline V gene are MDHEN and SYDVKM. The V and J ends lost 7 bases and 3 bases, in that order; junction bases with no gene match: 9. The DNA of the CDR3 is TGTGCCAGCACGCCCCCCGGGACTAGCGTCTACGAGCAGTACTTC. This translates into CASTPPGTSVYEQYF. Full variable domain (remainder filled in from reference TRBV28 and TRBJ2-7): DVKVTQSSRYLVKRTGEKVFLECVQDMDHENMFWYRQDPGLGLRLIYFSYDVKMKEKGDIPEGYSVSREKKERFSLILESASTNQTSMYLCASTPPGTSVYEQYFGPGTRLTVT.

The rearrangement uses TRBV9 and TRBJ1-1; no reliable D call. Trimming pared 0 bases from V and 0 bases from J, leaving 9 bases between. CDR3 size: 15 residues. CDR1 and CDR2 from the germline V gene are SGDLS and YYNGEE. CDR3 coding DNA: TGTGCCAGCAGCGTAGGTCCAGACATGAACACTGAAGCTTTCTTT. It codes for CASSVGPDMNTEAFF.

The rearrangement uses TRBV15 and TRBJ1-1; D is possibly TRBD1 (5 bases). The V gene lost 1 base and the J gene lost 6 bases, with 12 bases spanning the gap. The CDR3 length is 14 residues. Germline values: CDR1 LNHNV, CDR2 YYDKDF (reference sequence). In DNA form, the CDR3 reads TGTGCCACCAGCAGAGCAGGAGGGGAGCCTGAAGCTTTCTTT. This translates into CATSRAGGEPEAFF.

The chain combines TRBV7-3 with TRBJ1-1; a possible D gene is TRBD1 (6 bases). The CDR3 consists of 15 residues. The germline CDR1 and CDR2 sequences are SGHTA and FQGTGA. Trimming took off 0 bases at V and 3 bases at J, with 11 bases between the two ends. CDR3 sequence (DNA): TGTGCCAGCAGCTTAACAGGGGCAGGGGACACTGAAGCTTTCTTT. Translated, it gives CASSLTGAGDTEAFF.

The chain couples TRBV18 to TRBJ2-3; TRBD2 might be the D (6 bases). V was trimmed by 6 bases and J by 1 base, leaving 8 bases between them. The CDR3 runs 13 residues. Germline loops: CDR1 KGHSH, CDR2 LQKENI. The CDR3 spells CASSGLRTDTQYF. CDR3 DNA sequence: TGTGCCAGCTCGGGACTCCGCACAGATACGCAGTATTTT.

The chain couples TRBV7-8 to TRBJ1-4, with a possible D match to TRBD1 (6 bases). This CDR3 has 14 residues. Between the trimmed V and J ends, which lost 4 bases and 9 bases, there was a span of 15 bases. Germline CDR1 SGHVS, CDR2 FQNEAQ. CDR3 DNA: TGTGCCAGCAGCTCAGTCGGGGACACTCAAAAACTGTTTTTT. Translation: CASSSVGDTQKLFF. Together with reference TRBV7-8 and TRBJ1-4, the CDR3 gives the full variable domain: GAGVSQSPRYKVAKRGQDVALRCDPISGHVSLFWYQQALGQGPEFLTYFQNEAQLDKSGLPSDRFFAERPEGSVSTLKIQRTQQEDSAVYLCASSSVGDTQKLFFGSGTQLSVL.

This clone was recorded a few times. The chain is built from TRBV19 and TRBJ1-1; 10 nucleotides align to TRBD1. CDR3 length equals 15 residues. Germline CDR1 is LNHDA and CDR2 is SQIVND (reference sequence). The ends lost 6 bases at V and 1 base at J; junction bases unmatched: 5. In nucleotides, the CDR3 is TGTGCCAGTAGCCGGGACAGGGGAGGGAACACTGAAGCTTTCTTT. This codes for CASSRDRGGNTEAFF.

This chain connects TRBV5-1 to TRBJ1-1, with D possibly TRBD1 on 6 matching bases. V gave up 3 bases and J gave up 1 base, with 13 bases separating them. The CDR3 loop spans 15 amino acids. The germline V gene has CDR1 SGHRS and CDR2 YFSETQ. CDR3 loop: CASSSTTTGNTEAFF. The DNA of the CDR3 is TGCGCCAGCAGCTCCACTACGACAGGGAACACTGAAGCTTTCTTT.

V gene TRBV4-1 combines with J gene TRBJ1-4; unclear D gene. This CDR3 is 15 amino acids long. With 0 bases removed from V and 5 bases from J, the gap between germline ends came to 10 bases. Germline V CDR1 and CDR2: MGHRA, YSYEKL. CDR3 DNA: TGCGCCAGCAGCCAAGACGGAGCGTCAAATGAAAAACTGTTTTTT. It encodes CASSQDGASNEKLFF.

The gene calls are TRBV11-3 and TRBJ2-3; D ambiguous. The CDR3 consists of 12 residues. The germline V gene has CDR1 SGHNT and CDR2 YENEEA. The germline V and J ends were trimmed by 4 bases and 4 bases, with 6 bases remaining between them. The CDR3 bases are TGTGCCAGCAGCTCCGTATCAGATACGCAGTATTTT. This gives the protein CASSSVSDTQYF.

V is TRBV6-6 and J is TRBJ1-6; 7 nucleotides agree with TRBD1. In germline, CDR1 is MNHNY, CDR2 SVGAGI (reference sequence). V shed 5 bases and J 8 bases; nucleotides not matched to a gene: 9. The CDR3 consists of 15 residues. CDR3 residues: CASSLLGGGDSPLHF. CDR3 bases: TGTGCCAGCAGTCTTCTCGGAGGGGGCGATTCACCCCTCCACTTT.

The chain combines TRBV9 with TRBJ1-6; D gene ambiguous. CDR1 and CDR2 (germline): SGDLS, YYNGEE. V lost 0 bases to trimming and J lost 6 bases, with 10 bases between them. There are 15 residues in the CDR3. CDR3 coding DNA: TGTGCCAGCAGCGTAGGGCAGATTTCTAATTCACCCCTCCACTTT. Its translation: CASSVGQISNSPLHF.

The genes are TRBV19 and TRBJ1-4; 7 nucleotides match TRBD1. The CDR3 consists of 14 residues. V lost 7 bases, J lost 4 bases, and 6 bases stayed unmatched. Germline V gene lookup returns CDR1 LNHDA and CDR2 SQIVND (reference sequence). Here the CDR3 DNA reads TGTGCCAGTAATGGGGGACAGCTTAATGAAAAACTGTTTTTT. Its protein is CASNGGQLNEKLFF.

This clone was recorded many times. The chain is built from TRBV7-3 and TRBJ2-5; 7 bases map to TRBD1. Germline CDR1 reads SGHTA; CDR2 reads FQGTGA. V was clipped by 4 bases and J by 3 bases; unmatched bases: 2. CDR3 length: 13 amino acids. The CDR3 sequence: CASSSGQKETQYF. The CDR3 nucleotides are TGTGCCAGCAGCTCGGGACAGAAAGAGACCCAGTACTTC.